This passage covers 28 T cell receptor beta chains from one sample sequenced in a study of cytomegalovirus exposure and HLA in healthy donors. Vbeta (60) and Jbeta (13) primers were used in the PCR. Clones were read by immunoSEQ multiplex PCR, and TCRdb kept only the in-frame ones, dropping some. The sample holds around 190,000 clones, roughly 84% seen once. Specimen: PBMCs. All receptors come from a girl aged 2-10 years in good health and CMV-seropositive.

The V gene is TRBV6-1, the J gene TRBJ2-1; TRBD2 agrees at 7 bases. The CDR3 has 13 amino acids. V lost 8 bases, J lost 0 bases, and 1 base stayed unmatched. Germline V gives CDR1 MNHNS, CDR2 SASEGT. The CDR3 region is CASGGDSYNEQFF. The CDR3 DNA sequence: TGTGCCAGCGGGGGGGACTCCTACAATGAGCAGTTCTTC.

This clone has a handful of counts. This sequence joins TRBV19 and TRBJ1-1, with TRBD1 as a possible D gene (5 bases). This CDR3 has 14 residues. V was pared by 3 bases and J by 3 bases, with 11 bases between. CDR1 and CDR2 (germline): LNHDA, SQIVND (reference sequence). CDR3 in amino acids: CASSIIAGDTEAFF. For the CDR3, the DNA is TGTGCCAGTAGTATTATAGCGGGGGACACTGAAGCTTTCTTT.

The chain couples TRBV7-2 to TRBJ2-3; D perhaps matches TRBD2 (6 bases). V lost 5 bases and J lost 4, with 13 bases in between. CDR3 size: 14 residues. Germline V gene sequence: CDR1 SGHTA, CDR2 FQGNSA. The DNA of the CDR3 is TGTGCCAGCAGCCGACTAGATTACGCAGATACGCAGTATTTT. This translates into CASSRLDYADTQYF. The variable domain in full, with the rest retrieved from reference TRBV7-2 and TRBJ2-3, is GAGVSQSPSNKVTEKGKDVELRCDPISGHTALYWYRQSLGQGLEFLIYFQGNSAPDKSGLPSDRFSAERTGGSVSTLTIQRTQQEDSAVYLCASSRLDYADTQYFGPGTRLTVL.

The chain recombines TRBV5-1 with TRBJ1-1, with D hard to call. The CDR3 has 16 amino acids. V shed 0 bases and J shed 8 bases, with 20 bases lying between them. From germline, CDR1 is SGHRS and CDR2 YFSETQ. The chain's CDR3 is CASSLAISLSGSEAFF. CDR3 coding DNA: TGCGCCAGCAGCTTGGCGATCTCTTTGTCAGGATCCGAAGCTTTCTTT.

This clone turned up a few times. The sample holds other DNA sequences that translate to the same CDR3. The genes are TRBV10-3 and TRBJ1-2; tentative D call: TRBD1 (5 bases). Trimming shortened V by 3 bases and J by 2 bases, and 13 bases separated the two germline ends. The CDR3 spans 15 residues. From germline, CDR1 is ENHRY and CDR2 SYGVKD. CDR3 sequence reads: CAISDSGSGNYGYTF. The CDR3 DNA is TGTGCCATCAGTGATTCAGGGTCTGGGAACTATGGCTACACCTTC.

This chain uses TRBV29-1 with TRBJ2-3, with a tentative D call TRBD2 (6 bases). CDR1 is SQVTM, CDR2 ANQGSEA, per germline. V was cut by 1 base and J by 1 base, with 18 bases left in between. CDR3 length equals 17 residues. The CDR3 sequence: CSVEGDRESGGTDTQYF. CDR3 nucleotides: TGCAGCGTTGAAGGGGATCGGGAGTCCGGGGGCACAGATACGCAGTATTTT.

V is TRBV5-6 and J is TRBJ1-1, with D possibly matching TRBD1 (6 bases). Trimming took off 3 bases at V and 0 bases at J, with 12 bases between the two ends. The V gene's germline CDR1 is SGHDT and CDR2 YYEEEE. The CDR3 length is 15 residues. The CDR3 sequence: CASSYRVSVNTEAFF. The CDR3 nucleotides read TGTGCCAGCAGCTACAGGGTATCGGTGAACACTGAAGCTTTCTTT.

J is TRBJ1-1 and V is TRBV19; TRBD1 is a possible D gene (5 bases). V was trimmed by 0 bases and J by 4 bases, leaving 9 bases between them. The CDR3 totals 14 residues. Germline CDR1 and CDR2: LNHDA and SQIVND (reference sequence). The CDR3 protein is CASSIEAGGTEAFF. The CDR3 region has the DNA TGTGCCAGTAGTATAGAGGCCGGGGGCACTGAAGCTTTCTTT.

This clone came up once. The genes are TRBV9 and TRBJ2-1; TRBD2 is a possible D gene (6 bases). The V end was cut by 0 bases, the J end by 0 bases, with 10 bases between. The CDR3 covers 16 residues. CDR1 is SGDLS, CDR2 YYNGEE, per germline. The CDR3 loop is CASSVDSGVSYNEQFF. As DNA, the CDR3 is TGTGCCAGCAGCGTAGATTCGGGAGTCTCCTACAATGAGCAGTTCTTC.

The chain uses TRBV6-1 and TRBJ1-1; no clear D. The CDR3 covers 15 residues. The V gene's germline CDR1 is MNHNS and CDR2 SASEGT. Trimming stripped 7 bases from V and 5 bases from J, with 20 bases between. This CDR3 reads CASNPKLRGGTEAFF. DNA for the CDR3: TGTGCCAGCAATCCGAAGCTACGGGGTGGGACTGAAGCTTTCTTT.

The CDR3 coding sequence is TGTGCCAGCAGCTTAGAGGGGTGGGGTATGGGCGGGGGAAACAATGAGCAGTTCTTC. Translation gives CASSLEGWGMGGGNNEQFF. The V call is TRBV11-3, the J call TRBJ2-1; 7 nucleotides match TRBD2. CDR1 and CDR2 (germline): SGHNT, YENEEA. The trim removed 0 bases at V and 5 bases at J, leaving 16 bases unmatched. The CDR3 sequence is 19 residues long.

The chain carries TRBV2 and TRBJ2-5, with 8 bases aligning to TRBD2. The CDR3 is made up of 14 amino acids. The germline gives CDR1 SNHLY, CDR2 FYNNEI. V was pared by 7 bases and J by 11 bases, with 15 bases of the junction left unmatched. The CDR3 DNA reads TGTGCCAGCACCCGGGAGGGGAGGGTCGAGCTACAGTACTTC. It encodes CASTREGRVELQYF.

This rearrangement joins TRBV6-1 to TRBJ1-1; a possible D gene is TRBD1 (5 bases). In germline, CDR1 is MNHNS, CDR2 SASEGT. This CDR3 comprises 15 residues. V gave up 3 bases and J gave up 7 bases, with 18 bases separating them. The CDR3 spells CASSDPPIRGREAFF. For the CDR3, the DNA is TGTGCCAGCAGTGACCCCCCGATTAGGGGTCGTGAAGCTTTCTTT.

The chain employs TRBV5-1 and TRBJ1-1, with 8 bases that match TRBD1. Germline V gene sequence: CDR1 SGHRS, CDR2 YFSETQ. This CDR3 region has 16 residues. V lost 3 bases and J lost 0; bases outside the gene matches: 7. CDR3 coding DNA: TGCGCCAGCAGCTCTGGACAGGGTGAAATGAACACTGAAGCTTTCTTT. Translation gives CASSSGQGEMNTEAFF.

The V and J genes are TRBV6-6 and TRBJ1-3, with a tentative D call TRBD1 (6 bases). The CDR3 is made up of 16 amino acids. V dropped 3 bases and J dropped 2 bases, with 14 bases sitting between them. Per the germline V gene, CDR1 is MNHNY and CDR2 is SVGAGI (reference sequence). This CDR3 reads CASSYLTGPPGNTIYF. Written as DNA, the CDR3 is TGTGCCAGCAGTTATTTGACAGGACCACCTGGAAACACCATATATTTT.

This clone is a singleton in its sample. V is TRBV7-9 and J is TRBJ2-1, with 7 bases fitting TRBD1. This CDR3 has 13 residues. Trimming at V came to 4 bases and at J to 9 bases, leaving 6 bases not matched to a gene. The germline CDR1 and CDR2 sequences are SEHNR and FQNEAQ (reference sequence). The CDR3 is CASSSTGDSEQFF. The CDR3 DNA follows: TGTGCCAGCAGCTCCACAGGGGATAGTGAGCAGTTCTTC.

This clone was seen only once. This chain uses TRBV5-1 with TRBJ2-2; 8 nucleotides match TRBD1. CDR1 is SGHRS and CDR2 is YFSETQ in the germline V gene. This CDR3 spans 15 amino acids. Trimming at V came to 3 bases and at J to 3 bases, leaving 4 bases not matched to a gene. The CDR3 region is CASSSTGADTGELFF. CDR3 bases: TGCGCCAGCAGCTCGACAGGGGCTGACACCGGGGAGCTGTTTTTT.

The V and J genes are TRBV10-3 and TRBJ1-3; D is ambiguous. Germline CDR1 reads ENHRY; CDR2 reads SYGVKD. The CDR3 consists of 14 residues. Trimming shortened V by 2 bases and J by 0 bases, and 5 bases separated the two germline ends. The CDR3 sequence is CAISEESSGNTIYF. The CDR3 DNA reads TGTGCCATCAGTGAGGAGAGCTCTGGAAACACCATATATTTT.

The gene calls are TRBV4-2 and TRBJ1-2, with D uncertain. Trimming removed 4 bases at V and 2 bases at J, with 14 bases between. This CDR3 is 15 amino acids long. Germline values: CDR1 LGHNA, CDR2 YNFKEQ. CDR3 DNA: TGTGCCAGCAGCCCCCCCGGGGTCTCAAACTATGGCTACACCTTC. Protein: CASSPPGVSNYGYTF.

This clone was detected once. The chain combines TRBV5-8 with TRBJ1-6; D is ambiguous. Germline CDR1 is SGHTS and CDR2 is YDEGEE. V dropped 2 bases and J dropped 8 bases, with 14 bases sitting between them. The CDR3 has 15 residues. CDR3 residues: CASSFGGARDSPLHF. CDR3 bases: TGTGCCAGCAGCTTTGGCGGAGCCCGTGATTCACCCCTCCACTTT.

The chain is built from TRBV28 and TRBJ2-7; D is perhaps TRBD1 (6 bases). Germline CDR1 MDHEN, CDR2 SYDVKM. V lost 6 bases and J lost 2, with 17 bases in between. The CDR3 length is 15 residues. The CDR3 is CASRGAGTPTYEQYF. The CDR3 DNA reads TGTGCCAGCAGAGGGGCCGGGACACCAACCTACGAGCAGTACTTC.

CDR3 region: CSVFTLDSNTEAFF. In DNA form, the CDR3 reads TGCAGCGTTTTTACCTTAGACAGCAACACTGAAGCTTTCTTT. The chain links TRBV29-1 to TRBJ1-1; a weak D match, TRBD1 (5 bases). V dropped 5 bases and J dropped 2 bases, with 15 bases sitting between them. Germline CDR1 reads SQVTM; CDR2 reads ANQGSEA. CDR3 length equals 14 residues.

This clone has just one count. The chain carries TRBV7-7 and TRBJ2-1, with a tentative D call TRBD1 (5 bases). The ends were cut back, 1 base at V and 4 bases at J, with 14 bases in the middle. The CDR3 length is 16 residues. Germline V CDR1 and CDR2: SSHAT, FNYEAQ (reference sequence). CDR3 sequence reads: CASSLGAGLGYNEQFF. The CDR3 DNA sequence: TGTGCCAGCAGCTTAGGGGCAGGGTTGGGTTACAATGAGCAGTTCTTC. Using reference TRBV7-7 and TRBJ2-1 for the parts outside the CDR3, the full variable domain is GAGVSQSPRYKVTKRGQDVTLRCDPISSHATLYWYQQALGQGPEFLTYFNYEAQPDKSGLPSDRFSAERPEGSISTLTIQRTEQRDSAMYRCASSLGAGLGYNEQFFGPGTRLTVL.

The CDR3 region has the DNA TGTGCCAGCAGTTACCGGGACAGGGGGCGAAGAGCTTTCTTT. Encoded protein: CASSYRDRGRRAFF. The chain is built from TRBV6-5 and TRBJ1-1; 12 bases are shared with TRBD1. The CDR3 contains 14 residues. V was pared by 2 bases and J by 10 bases, with 5 bases of the junction left unmatched. Looked up from germline, CDR1 is MNHEY and CDR2 is SVGAGI.

The rearrangement uses TRBV7-6 and TRBJ2-7; possible D gene TRBD1, 6 bases. V dropped 3 bases and J dropped 0 bases, with 9 bases sitting between them. The CDR3 covers 14 residues. Germline loops: CDR1 SGHVS, CDR2 FNYEAQ. The CDR3 region is CASSLLDSSYEQYF. CDR3 bases: TGTGCCAGCAGCTTGTTGGACAGCTCCTACGAGCAGTACTTC. Drawing the rest from reference TRBV7-6 and TRBJ2-7, the complete variable domain is GAGVSQSPRYKVTKRGQDVALRCDPISGHVSLYWYRQALGQGPEFLTYFNYEAQQDKSGLPNDRFSAERPEGSISTLTIQRTEQRDSAMYRCASSLLDSSYEQYFGPGTRLTVT.

The rearrangement joins TRBV6-1 to TRBJ2-1; 7 bases match TRBD2. CDR1 and CDR2 from the germline V gene are MNHNS and SASEGT. Trimming removed 4 bases from V and 6 bases from J; junction bases left unmatched: 9. This CDR3 contains 15 residues. This CDR3 is CASSGNGGTPNEQFF. CDR3 nucleotide sequence: TGTGCCAGCAGTGGAAACGGGGGGACCCCCAATGAGCAGTTCTTC.

The J gene is TRBJ1-4, the V gene TRBV11-2; D unclear. The V end was cut by 5 bases, the J end by 6 bases, with 7 bases between. Germline V gene sequence: CDR1 SGHAT, CDR2 FQNNGV. The CDR3 runs to 12 residues. This CDR3 is CASSPGYEKLFF. CDR3 bases: TGTGCCAGCAGCCCCGGTTATGAAAAACTGTTTTTT.

The chain employs TRBV5-6 and TRBJ2-7, with a tentative D call TRBD2 (5 bases). The CDR3 consists of 13 residues. Germline V gene sequence: CDR1 SGHDT, CDR2 YYEEEE. Trimming stripped 4 bases from V and 2 bases from J, with 10 bases between. CDR3 sequence (DNA): TGTGCCAGCAGCCTAGCACCGACCTACGAGCAGTACTTC. It codes for CASSLAPTYEQYF.